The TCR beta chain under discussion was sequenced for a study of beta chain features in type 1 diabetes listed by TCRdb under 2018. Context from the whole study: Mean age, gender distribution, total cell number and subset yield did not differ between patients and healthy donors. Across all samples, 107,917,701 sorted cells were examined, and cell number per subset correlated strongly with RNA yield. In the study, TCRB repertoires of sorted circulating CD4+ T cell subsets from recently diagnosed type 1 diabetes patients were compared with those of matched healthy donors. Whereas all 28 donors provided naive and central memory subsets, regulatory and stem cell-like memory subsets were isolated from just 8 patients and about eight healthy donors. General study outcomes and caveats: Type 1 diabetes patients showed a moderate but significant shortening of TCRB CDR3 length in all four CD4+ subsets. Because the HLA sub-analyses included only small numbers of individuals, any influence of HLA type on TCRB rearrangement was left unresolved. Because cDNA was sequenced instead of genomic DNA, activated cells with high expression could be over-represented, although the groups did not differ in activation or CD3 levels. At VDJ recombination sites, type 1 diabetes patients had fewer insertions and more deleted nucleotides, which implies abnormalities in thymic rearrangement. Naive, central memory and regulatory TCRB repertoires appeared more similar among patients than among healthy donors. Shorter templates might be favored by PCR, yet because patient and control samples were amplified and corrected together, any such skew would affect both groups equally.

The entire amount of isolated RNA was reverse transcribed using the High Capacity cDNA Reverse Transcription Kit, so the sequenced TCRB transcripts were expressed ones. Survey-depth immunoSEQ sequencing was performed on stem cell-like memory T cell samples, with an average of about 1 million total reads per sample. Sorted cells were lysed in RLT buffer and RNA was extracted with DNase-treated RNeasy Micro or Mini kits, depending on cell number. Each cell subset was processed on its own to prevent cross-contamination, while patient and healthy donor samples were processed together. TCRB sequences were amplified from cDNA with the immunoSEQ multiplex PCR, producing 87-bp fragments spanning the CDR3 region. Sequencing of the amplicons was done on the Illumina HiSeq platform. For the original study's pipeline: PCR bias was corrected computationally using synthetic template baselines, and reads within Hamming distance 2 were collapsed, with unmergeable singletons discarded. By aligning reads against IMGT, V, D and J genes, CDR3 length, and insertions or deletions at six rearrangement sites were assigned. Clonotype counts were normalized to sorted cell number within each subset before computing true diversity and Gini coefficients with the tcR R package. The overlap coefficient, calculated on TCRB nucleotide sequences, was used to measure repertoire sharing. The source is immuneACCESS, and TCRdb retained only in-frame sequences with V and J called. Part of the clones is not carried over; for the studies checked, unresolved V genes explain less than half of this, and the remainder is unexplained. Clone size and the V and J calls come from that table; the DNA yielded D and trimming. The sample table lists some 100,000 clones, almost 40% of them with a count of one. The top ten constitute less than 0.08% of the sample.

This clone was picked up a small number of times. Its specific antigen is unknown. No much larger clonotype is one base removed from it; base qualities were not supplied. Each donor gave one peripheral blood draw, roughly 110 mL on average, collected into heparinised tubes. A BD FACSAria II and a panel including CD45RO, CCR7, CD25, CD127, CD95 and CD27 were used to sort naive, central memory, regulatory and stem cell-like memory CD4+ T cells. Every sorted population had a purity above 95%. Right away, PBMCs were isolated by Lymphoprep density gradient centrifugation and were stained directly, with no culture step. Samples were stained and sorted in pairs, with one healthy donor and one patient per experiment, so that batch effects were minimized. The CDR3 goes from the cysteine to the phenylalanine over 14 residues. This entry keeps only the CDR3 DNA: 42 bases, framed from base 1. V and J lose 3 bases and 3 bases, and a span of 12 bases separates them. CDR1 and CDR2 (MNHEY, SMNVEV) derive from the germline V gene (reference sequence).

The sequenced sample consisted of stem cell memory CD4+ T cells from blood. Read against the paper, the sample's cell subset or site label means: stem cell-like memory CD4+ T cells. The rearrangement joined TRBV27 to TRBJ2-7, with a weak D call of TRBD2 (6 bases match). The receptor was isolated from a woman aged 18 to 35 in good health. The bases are TGTGCCAGCAGTTTTCGAGGGAGGTACTACGAGCAGTACTTC. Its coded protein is CASSFRGRYYEQYF.